Detailed here is one TCR beta chain. This sample was included in a study of cytomegalovirus exposure and HLA in healthy donors. Trimming pared 6 bases from V and 4 bases from J, leaving 23 bases between. Germline loops: CDR1 KGHSH, CDR2 LQKENI. This CDR3 region has 17 residues. PCR employed 60 Vbeta and 13 Jbeta primers. Produced via immunoSEQ multiplex PCR; TCRdb's table is partial and in-frame only. The sample includes 90,000 to 110,000 clones, roughly 80% of them seen just once. This clonotype originated in a man aged 30 to 45 in good health and CMV-seropositive. V gene TRBV18 combines with J gene TRBJ2-3, with D perhaps TRBD1 (8 bases). Sequenced sample: PBMCs. CDR3 in DNA: TGTGCCAGCTCCCCCTCTGACAGGGGCGGGGGTTCAGATACGCAGTATTTT. Amino acids: CASSPSDRGGGSDTQYF.